This TCR beta chain was identified during a study of shared clonotypes between healthy human individuals. Replicate sorted-subset PCRs were loaded with around 210 ng DNA, 29,000 or so T cell genomes. Some clones are missing from TCRdb's copy, which holds only in-frame ones; the method was immunoSEQ multiplex PCR. The sample has roughly 2 million clones; 85% to 95% are singletons. Study donors comprised healthy, HIV-negative adults devoid of recent acute infection or vaccination. In germline, CDR1 is MNHEY, CDR2 SVGAGI. This CDR3 spans 13 amino acids. V shed 6 bases and J 8 bases; nucleotides not matched to a gene: 7. As to this clone: The antigen remains unidentified.

Study results and caveats: Larger richness was generally estimated for naive than memory subsets.

The receptor's source is a young man in good health. The genes are TRBV6-5 and TRBJ1-5; TRBD1 matches at 7 bases. Sequencing was done on a sample of naive CD4+ T cells sorted from blood. Subset specified: CD45RA+ positively selected. CDR3 DNA sequence: TGTGCCAGCAGCCCAAACAGGGGCGAGCCCCAGCATTTT. Its translation: CASSPNRGEPQHF.